This is a list of T cell receptor beta chains from one sample in a study of blood T cells in healthy people across ages. TCRdb passed the 5' RACE reads through MiXCR, listing each CDR3 protein once. Of about 1.1 million distinct CDR3 sequences detected, 35% to 40% appear once; the ten largest clones hold about an eighth. Sequenced sample: blood. The receptors originated from a man younger than 35 in good health. Each CDR3 is given with its conserved first and last residue. A D gene is named only where the DNA matches it firmly. Size tells how often a clone was seen (once, few, many) or the class of an expanded clone, and some rows leave it out.

abundance	v_gene	j_gene	d_gene	CDR3nt	CDR3aa
few	TRBV20-1	TRBJ1-5	-	TGCAGTGCTAGTCGGCGGGGGAGGCTTGGCAATCAGCCCCAGCATTTT	CSASRRGRLGNQPQHF
few	TRBV7-2	TRBJ1-6	TRBD1	TGTGCCAGCAGCTCCCCGGACAGGGGAGTCTTTTCACCCCTCCACTTT	CASSSPDRGVFSPLHF
-	TRBV11-1	TRBJ2-1	TRBD2	TGTGTCAGCAGCTCTAGCGGGGACTTCTACAATGAGCAGTTCTTC	CVSSSSGDFYNEQFF
-	TRBV5-8	TRBJ2-3	-	TGTGCCAGCAGCTTTAGCTACGGACAGTACTTCACAGATACGCAGTATTTT	CASSFSYGQYFTDTQYF
-	TRBV14	TRBJ2-7	-	TGTGCCAGCAGCCAAGGGGCGTCCCAGTACTTC	CASSQGASQYF
many	TRBV12-3/TRBV12-4	TRBJ2-3	-	TGTGCCAGCAGTCGGACCCGTACGCAGTATTTT	CASSRTRTQYF
many	TRBV7-2	TRBJ2-4	-	TGTGCCAGCAGCACGGGGTTTCAAAAATACATTCAGTACTTC	CASSTGFQKYIQYF
-	TRBV20-1	TRBJ2-1	-	TGCAGTGCTGGAGATCGGGGGGCTAGTGGCCCCCTCCGTGAGCAGTTCTTC	CSAGDRGASGPLREQFF
-	TRBV5-1	TRBJ2-5	-	TGCGCCAGCAGGTTGGAACGGCGGGCCCAAGAGACCCAGTACTTC	CASRLERRAQETQYF
-	TRBV7-9	TRBJ1-2	-	TGTGCCAGCAGTCAACCGTTCGAGGGGCGACTCTATGGCTACACCTTC	CASSQPFEGRLYGYTF
-	TRBV10-3	TRBJ1-1	-	TGTGCCATCAGTGAGTCGAGGTTCATGAACACTGAAGCTTTCTTT	CAISESRFMNTEAFF
many	TRBV25-1	TRBJ1-1	-	TGTGCCAGCAGTGCAGGATTGAACACTGAAGCTTTCTTT	CASSAGLNTEAFF
few	TRBV6-1	TRBJ2-5	TRBD2	TGTGCCAGCAGTCATCAATACGGACTAGCTGGAGCGGAGACCCAGTACTTC	CASSHQYGLAGAETQYF
-	TRBV18	TRBJ2-5	-	TGTGCCAGCTCACCGTCGGGGCACCAAGAGACCCAGTACTTC	CASSPSGHQETQYF
-	TRBV6-2/TRBV6-3	TRBJ2-7	TRBD2	TGTGCCAGCAGTCCTGGACTAGTGGGGGGTGCCTCCTACGAGCAGTACTTC	CASSPGLVGGASYEQYF
-	TRBV7-3	TRBJ2-3	-	TGTGCCAGCAGCCTAGGGTTCGGAGATACGCAGTATTTT	CASSLGFGDTQYF
-	TRBV19	TRBJ2-1	-	TGTGCCAGTAATAAAAGGGCCCGACACAATGAGCAGTTCTTC	CASNKRARHNEQFF
-	TRBV27	TRBJ1-1	-	TGTGCCAGCAGAGGTGCGGGAGAGAACACTGAAGCTTTCTTT	CASRGAGENTEAFF
few	TRBV6-2/TRBV6-3	TRBJ2-7	TRBD1	TGTGCCAGCAGTTACTCGAACAGGGGGCAAACCTACGAGCAGTACTTC	CASSYSNRGQTYEQYF
few	TRBV6-6	TRBJ2-7	-	TGTGCCAGCAGCTCGGGACTGGAACGCTACGAGCAGTACTTC	CASSSGLERYEQYF
many	TRBV12-3/TRBV12-4	TRBJ2-3	-	TGTGCCAGCAGTCCCGACCCGAATACGCAGTATTTT	CASSPDPNTQYF
-	TRBV5-1	TRBJ2-3	TRBD2	TGCGCCAGCAGCTTGGCCAACGGGGGGGGAGATACGCAGTATTTT	CASSLANGGGDTQYF
-	TRBV20-1	TRBJ2-5	-	TGCAGTGCTAAAGACTGGCAGACCCAGTACTTC	CSAKDWQTQYF
few	TRBV12-3/TRBV12-4	TRBJ1-4	TRBD1	TGTGCCAGCAGTCCGGGACAGGGTTTAAGGATGTTTTTT	CASSPGQGLRMFF
-	TRBV30	TRBJ2-1	-	TGTGCCTGGAGTGGAAACAATGAGCAGTTCTTC	CAWSGNNEQFF
-	TRBV20-1	TRBJ1-5	-	TGCAGTGCTAGTTCGGGTGCAGGGCCGGTGCCCCAGCATTTT	CSASSGAGPVPQHF
-	TRBV20-1	TRBJ1-2	-	TGCAGTGCTAGCGCAGGATCAGGCTACACCTTC	CSASAGSGYTF
few	TRBV6-2/TRBV6-3	TRBJ1-4	TRBD1	TGTGCCAGCAGTTTGCAGGGGGATGAAAAACTGTTTTTT	CASSLQGDEKLFF
few	TRBV6-1	TRBJ2-7	TRBD1	TGTGCCAGCGGGGACAGATCCTACGAGCAGTACTTC	CASGDRSYEQYF
-	TRBV10-3	TRBJ1-3	-	TGTGCCATCAGTGATCAGGGCCGGCCCTCTGGAAACACCATATATTTT	CAISDQGRPSGNTIYF
few	TRBV6-5	TRBJ2-1	-	TGTGCCAGCAGTCACGGAGGCGGGGATGAGCAGTTCTTC	CASSHGGGDEQFF
-	TRBV28	TRBJ2-7	TRBD1	TGTGCCAGCAGCTCGACAGGGGGACCCTACGAGCAGTACTTC	CASSSTGGPYEQYF
-	TRBV20-1	TRBJ1-4	TRBD1	TGCAGTGCTATGGGACAGGGGTATGGAAAACTGTTTTTT	CSAMGQGYGKLFF
once	TRBV5-6	TRBJ2-1	TRBD1	TGTGCCAGCGGGACAGGGGGTTCGAATGAGCAGTTCTTC	CASGTGGSNEQFF
once	TRBV6-1	TRBJ1-2	TRBD1	TGTGCCAGCAGTGAAAGGGGGACAGTCTATGGCTACACCTTC	CASSERGTVYGYTF
few	TRBV15	TRBJ2-3	-	TGTGCCACCAGCAGAGACGGCACAGATACGCAGTATTTT	CATSRDGTDTQYF
few	TRBV19	TRBJ2-2	-	TGTGCCAGTAGGAGGGGGGGGCCGAACACCGGGGAGCTGTTTTTT	CASRRGGPNTGELFF
-	TRBV12-3/TRBV12-4	TRBJ2-3	-	TGTGCCAGCAGTTTAGGGGCGAGCACAGATGCGCAGTATTTT	CASSLGASTDAQYF
-	TRBV25-1	TRBJ1-1	TRBD1	TGTGCCAGCAGTGGCCTTACAGGGGGCGCGGGCACTGAAGCTTTCTTT	CASSGLTGGAGTEAFF
few	TRBV2	TRBJ2-1	-	TGTGCCAGCAGTGACGAGGCCAGGGGCCCCTACAATGAGCAGTTCTTC	CASSDEARGPYNEQFF
-	TRBV28	TRBJ2-5	-	TGTGCCAGCAGCCTGGGGTACACCTCGCCGGGGGAGACCCAGTACTTC	CASSLGYTSPGETQYF
-	TRBV11-2	TRBJ2-1	TRBD1	TGTGCCAGCAGCTACTACAGGGGTGGTGAGCAGTTCTTC	CASSYYRGGEQFF
many	TRBV6-5	TRBJ1-5	-	TGTGCCAGCAGTTACTCGAGTCGCACGGAATATAGCAATCAGCCCCAGCATTTT	CASSYSSRTEYSNQPQHF
-	TRBV27	TRBJ2-3	-	TGTGCCAGCGGAATTCCCCCACAGGCGCAGTATTTT	CASGIPPQAQYF
-	TRBV7-4	TRBJ1-6	TRBD1	TGTGCCAGCAGCTTATATAGTTCGGGACAGGGAAGAAGCTCCTATAATTCACCCCTCCACTTT	CASSLYSSGQGRSSYNSPLHF
many	TRBV20-1	TRBJ2-7	-	TGCAGTGCTAGAGATGCCCCGGGCGGTTCCTACGAGCAGTACTTC	CSARDAPGGSYEQYF
-	TRBV3-1	TRBJ1-1	-	TGTGCCAGCAGCCAAGATGGAGGGTCCCGCACTGAAGCTTTCTTT	CASSQDGGSRTEAFF
-	TRBV3-1	TRBJ1-1	TRBD1	TGTGCCAGCAGCCCTCGGAGATTTGATAGACAGGGTTCTGAAGCTTTCTTT	CASSPRRFDRQGSEAFF
-	TRBV12-3/TRBV12-4	TRBJ1-2	-	TGTGCCAGCAGTTTACAAGGCAGCCGAACTACCGACTATGGCTACACCTTC	CASSLQGSRTTDYGYTF
few	TRBV12-3/TRBV12-4	TRBJ2-2	TRBD1	TGTGCCAGCAGTTTAACTGGGACAGTTCCCCGGGAGCTGTTTTTT	CASSLTGTVPRELFF
-	TRBV11-1	TRBJ2-2	-	TGTGCCAGCAGCTTGGAGACCGGGGTCCGGGAGCTGTTTTTT	CASSLETGVRELFF
-	TRBV4-3	TRBJ2-3	-	TGCGCCAGCAGCCAAGATAGCCAGACCCCCACAGATACGCAGTATTTT	CASSQDSQTPTDTQYF
-	TRBV10-3	TRBJ2-7	-	TGTACCATCAGTGAGTCTCTACACGAGAGCTCCTACAATGAGCAGTACTTC	CTISESLHESSYNEQYF
-	TRBV5-1	TRBJ1-1	TRBD1	TGCGCCAGCAGGGCCGGGACAGAAGACACTGAAGCTTTCTTT	CASRAGTEDTEAFF
few	TRBV6-1	TRBJ1-2	-	TGTGCCAGCAGTGAAATGACAGCCAACTATGGCTACACCTTC	CASSEMTANYGYTF
few	TRBV7-9	TRBJ2-7	-	TGTGCCAGCAGCCTCGGAGGGCAATCCTCCTACGAGCAGTACTTC	CASSLGGQSSYEQYF
many	TRBV10-3	TRBJ2-3	-	TGTGCCATCAGTGAGTCAGGGGTAGAATCCACAGATACGCAGTATTTT	CAISESGVESTDTQYF
few	TRBV10-3	TRBJ2-6	-	TGTGCCATCTCGGGAATCGGGCAGTCTGGGGCCAACGTCCTGACTTTC	CAISGIGQSGANVLTF
few	TRBV3-1	TRBJ2-7	TRBD1	TGTGCCAGCAGCCCCCTGCCGGGACAGACCTACGAGCAGTACTTC	CASSPLPGQTYEQYF